The 23 T cell receptor beta chains in this list originate from one sample, sequenced in a study of cytomegalovirus exposure and HLA in healthy donors. PCR primers comprised 60 Vbeta and 13 Jbeta primers. Repertoires were generated with immunoSEQ multiplex PCR, while TCRdb's copy carries only in-frame clones and drops some. The sample table includes 75,000 to 95,000 clones. The sequenced sample consisted of PBMCs. The receptor source for this set is a woman aged 55-69 years in good health and CMV-seronegative.

This chain connects TRBV4-2 to TRBJ1-2, with D unclear. Germline CDR1 LGHNA, CDR2 YNFKEQ. The CDR3 covers 13 residues. Trimming took off 0 bases at V and 5 bases at J, with 7 bases between the two ends. DNA for the CDR3: TGTGCCAGCAGCCAAGAACTGGAGTATGGCTACACCTTC. It codes for CASSQELEYGYTF.

The V call is TRBV6-1, the J call TRBJ1-6; maybe TRBD1 (5 bases). This CDR3 region has 17 residues. Germline V gives CDR1 MNHNS, CDR2 SASEGT. Trimming left V 3 bases short and J 2 bases short, with 14 bases between. In DNA, the CDR3 is TGTGCCAGCAGTGACGGACAAAAGACAACCTATAATTCACCCCTCCACTTT. Translating gives CASSDGQKTTYNSPLHF.

This chain links TRBV28 with TRBJ1-5; D is unresolved. This CDR3 comprises 13 residues. Germline lookup yields CDR1 MDHEN and CDR2 SYDVKM. V lost 3 bases to trimming and J lost 11 bases, with 14 bases between them. The chain's CDR3 is CASSFRLGESQHF. The CDR3, as DNA: TGTGCCAGCAGTTTTCGTCTTGGGGAGTCCCAGCATTTT. The variable domain in full, completed from reference TRBV28 and TRBJ1-5, reads DVKVTQSSRYLVKRTGEKVFLECVQDMDHENMFWYRQDPGLGLRLIYFSYDVKMKEKGDIPEGYSVSREKKERFSLILESASTNQTSMYLCASSFRLGESQHFGDGTRLSIL.

The V and J genes are TRBV9 and TRBJ1-2; TRBD1 aligns across 10 bases. The CDR3 spans 14 residues. V lost 1 base and J lost 7; bases outside the gene matches: 4. Per the germline V gene, CDR1 is SGDLS and CDR2 is YYNGEE. CDR3 DNA: TGTGCCAGCAGCGTATTTTGGACAGGGGGTGGCTACACCTTC. It specifies CASSVFWTGGGYTF.

The chain carries TRBV23-1 and TRBJ2-7; D is uncertain. TRBV23-1 is an ORF, and what it does is uncertain. V lost 0 bases and J lost 2, with 23 bases in between. This CDR3 comprises 19 residues. This CDR3 is CASSQSKMGLDPKAYEQYF. The CDR3 coding sequence is TGCGCCAGCAGTCAATCAAAAATGGGCCTCGATCCGAAAGCCTACGAGCAGTACTTC.

The chain carries TRBV20-1 and TRBJ2-5; no clear D gene. Trimming took 3 bases from V and 5 from J, leaving 4 bases between them. The CDR3 has 10 amino acids. From germline, CDR1 is DFQATT and CDR2 SNEGSKA (reference sequence). Written as DNA, the CDR3 is TGCAGTGCTAGTGAGGAGACCCAGTACTTC. Its translation: CSASEETQYF.

The chain has TRBV9 and TRBJ1-1; D is uncertain. CDR1 and CDR2 from the germline V gene are SGDLS and YYNGEE. V gave up 4 bases and J gave up 4 bases, with 14 bases separating them. This CDR3 is 14 amino acids long. CDR3: CASSFEGGATEAFF. The CDR3 nucleotides read TGTGCCAGCAGCTTCGAAGGCGGTGCCACTGAAGCTTTCTTT.

The chain has TRBV5-1 and TRBJ2-7, with D perhaps matching TRBD1 (5 bases). The CDR3 is made up of 16 amino acids. Trimming left V 3 bases short and J 2 bases short, with 18 bases between. Germline V gene data show CDR1 as SGHRS and CDR2 as YFSETQ. The CDR3: CASSWAREPGPYEQYF. In nucleotides, the CDR3 is TGCGCCAGCAGCTGGGCCAGGGAACCGGGCCCCTACGAGCAGTACTTC. The full variable domain, its missing parts supplied by reference TRBV5-1 and TRBJ2-7, is KAGVTQTPRYLIKTRGQQVTLSCSPISGHRSVSWYQQTPGQGLQFLFEYFSETQRNKGNFPGRFSGRQFSNSRSEMNVSTLELGDSALYLCASSWAREPGPYEQYFGPGTRLTVT.

The chain joins TRBV7-2 to TRBJ2-7, with D hard to call. CDR1 and CDR2 (germline): SGHTA, FQGNSA. The V and J ends lost 8 bases and 3 bases respectively, with 8 bases between them. There are 11 residues in the CDR3. The CDR3 nucleotides are TGTGCCAGCGTAGACATCTACGAGCAGTACTTC. This codes for CASVDIYEQYF.

This chain connects TRBV28 to TRBJ1-1, with 7 bases fitting TRBD1. The CDR3 has 20 amino acids. Unmatched junction bases numbered 24, after V lost 5 bases and J lost 3 bases. CDR1 is MDHEN and CDR2 is SYDVKM in the germline V gene. CDR3 coding DNA: TGTGCCAGCAGTGTTGGGCGGCAGGGGGGATGGTTGTCGGGTTACACTGAAGCTTTCTTT. Its translation: CASSVGRQGGWLSGYTEAFF.

The chain uses TRBV28 and TRBJ2-2; D perhaps matches TRBD1 (5 bases). The V gene's germline CDR1 is MDHEN and CDR2 SYDVKM. Trimming shortened V by 8 bases and J by 4 bases, and 14 bases separated the two germline ends. CDR3 length: 14 residues. Here the CDR3 reads CASCSAQVTGELFF. For the CDR3, the DNA is TGTGCCAGCTGCTCCGCACAGGTCACCGGGGAGCTGTTTTTT.

Of note for this clone: The sample contains more than one DNA sequence encoding this CDR3. The gene calls are TRBV20-1 and TRBJ2-7, with D hard to call. Germline CDR1 DFQATT, CDR2 SNEGSKA (reference sequence). This CDR3 is 11 amino acids long. Trimming took off 0 bases at V and 6 bases at J, with 6 bases between the two ends. The CDR3 DNA reads TGCAGTGCTAGAGATTCGCGCGAGCAGTACTTC. It translates to CSARDSREQYF.

V is TRBV7-2 and J is TRBJ2-1; 10 bases agree with TRBD2. Per germline, CDR1 SGHTA and CDR2 FQGNSA. This CDR3 region has 16 residues. The J segment lost 9 bases and the V segment lost 6 bases, leaving 14 bases of the junction unmatched. The CDR3 DNA reads as TGTGCCAGCAGTCAGGGGTCTAGCGGGAGAGGTAGTGAGCAGTTCTTC. Its protein is CASSQGSSGRGSEQFF.

The CDR3 DNA reads TGTGCCAGCAGTGAAATCGGAGATACGCAGTATTTT. It encodes CASSEIGDTQYF. The chain combines TRBV6-1 with TRBJ2-3; no firm D call. V lost 2 bases and J 5 bases, leaving 5 bases between the germline ends. Germline V gene sequence: CDR1 MNHNS, CDR2 SASEGT. This CDR3 is 12 amino acids long.

This chain joins TRBV29-1 and TRBJ2-1, with 7 bases lining up with TRBD1. The CDR3 has 14 amino acids. In germline, CDR1 is SQVTM, CDR2 ANQGSEA. With 6 bases clipped from V and 2 bases from J, the junction kept 7 bases outside the gene matches. The CDR3 is CSVTPGQPYNEQFF. The CDR3 bases are TGCAGCGTCACTCCGGGACAGCCCTACAATGAGCAGTTCTTC.

Of note for this clone: One end of the junction does not line up with germline, which may come from a read error. The rearrangement uses TRBV6-4 and TRBJ2-2; the match to TRBD2 covers 8 bases. This CDR3 spans 15 amino acids. CDR1 is MRHNA and CDR2 is SNTAGT in the germline V gene. In DNA, the CDR3 is TGTGCCAGCAGTGAATCGGGAGGGAACACCGGGGGGCTGTTTTTT. Translated, it gives CASSESGGNTGGLFF.

CDR3 sequence: CASSYSRGGPTYEQYF. Written as DNA, the CDR3 is TGTGCCAGCAGTTACTCCAGGGGCGGCCCCACCTACGAGCAGTACTTC. The rearrangement links TRBV6-6 to TRBJ2-7; maybe TRBD1 (6 bases). The CDR3 contains 16 residues. Per germline, CDR1 MNHNY and CDR2 SVGAGI (reference sequence). Trimming removed 0 bases from V and 2 bases from J, with 14 bases in between.

The V and J genes are TRBV28 and TRBJ2-7; 7 nucleotides match TRBD1. The V and J ends lost 5 bases and 3 bases, in that order; junction bases with no gene match: 4. The CDR3 consists of 13 residues. Germline CDR1 reads MDHEN; CDR2 reads SYDVKM. The CDR3 spells CASSVGTVYEQYF. CDR3 sequence (DNA): TGTGCCAGCAGTGTCGGGACAGTCTACGAGCAGTACTTC.

The CDR3 sequence: CASGREDYEQFF. For the CDR3, the DNA is TGCGCCAGCGGGCGGGAGGACTATGAGCAGTTCTTC. This chain links TRBV5-1 with TRBJ2-1; 8 bases are shared with TRBD2. With 7 bases clipped from V and 8 bases from J, the junction kept 5 bases outside the gene matches. The CDR3 has 12 amino acids. Germline lookup yields CDR1 SGHRS and CDR2 YFSETQ.

CDR3 DNA: TGTGCCAGCAGCCGCGGGACAGTTTCCTATGGCTACACCTTC. Protein product: CASSRGTVSYGYTF. The J gene is TRBJ1-2, the V gene TRBV28, with 7 bases lining up with TRBD1. Looked up from germline, CDR1 is MDHEN and CDR2 is SYDVKM. With V trimmed by 6 bases and J by 4 bases, 8 bases remained unmatched. The CDR3 extends over 14 amino acids.

The chain joins TRBV2 to TRBJ2-3; perhaps TRBD2 as D (5 bases). CDR1 is SNHLY, CDR2 FYNNEI, per germline. Deletions cut 6 bases from V and 0 bases from J, with 7 bases between. CDR3 length: 13 amino acids. DNA for the CDR3: TGTGCCAGCAGGGGCGGGAGCACAGATACGCAGTATTTT. It translates to CASRGGSTDTQYF.

V usage is TRBV2 and J usage is TRBJ2-3; 7 bases match TRBD2. The CDR3 has 15 residues. Germline V gene sequence: CDR1 SNHLY, CDR2 FYNNEI. With V trimmed by 6 bases and J by 0 bases, 6 bases remained unmatched. CDR3 residues: CASRGRELSTDTQYF. CDR3 DNA sequence: TGTGCCAGCAGGGGGCGGGAGTTGAGCACAGATACGCAGTATTTT.

This chain connects TRBV19 to TRBJ2-7; 10 positions agree with TRBD1. This CDR3 has 13 amino acids. J gave up 5 bases and V 4 bases, and 2 bases lay outside the gene matches. The germline CDR1 and CDR2 sequences are LNHDA and SQIVND (reference sequence). The CDR3 here is CASSRGQGDEQYF. DNA of the CDR3: TGTGCCAGTAGTAGAGGACAGGGGGACGAGCAGTACTTC.